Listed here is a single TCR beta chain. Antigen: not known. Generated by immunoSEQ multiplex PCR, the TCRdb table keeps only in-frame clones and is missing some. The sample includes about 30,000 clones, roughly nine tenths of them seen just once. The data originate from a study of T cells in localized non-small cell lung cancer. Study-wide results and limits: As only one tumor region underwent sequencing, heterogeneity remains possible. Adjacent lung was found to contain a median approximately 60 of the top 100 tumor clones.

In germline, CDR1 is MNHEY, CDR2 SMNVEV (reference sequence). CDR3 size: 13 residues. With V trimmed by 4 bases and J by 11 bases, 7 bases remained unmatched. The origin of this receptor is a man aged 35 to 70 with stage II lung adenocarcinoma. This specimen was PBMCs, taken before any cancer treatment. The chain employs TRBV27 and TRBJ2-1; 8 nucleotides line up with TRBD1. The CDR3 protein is CASSSSGGGKQFF. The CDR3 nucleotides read TGTGCCAGCAGTTCCTCAGGGGGCGGTAAGCAGTTCTTC.